The clone carrying this T cell receptor (beta chain) was seen once. This sample was included in a study of control samples from healthy donors and cancer patients. Generated by immunoSEQ multiplex PCR, the TCRdb table keeps only in-frame clones and is missing some. Seen here are approximately 160,000 clones, 90% to 95% observed once, and the top ten hold 0.65% to 0.85%. Sequencing was performed on blood. The origin of this receptor is a woman aged 25-40 years in good health.

CDR3 sequence: CASRQPRKVTRDYEQYF. The CDR3, as DNA: TGTGCCAGCCGTCAGCCGCGTAAGGTGACTAGAGACTACGAGCAGTACTTC. This chain links TRBV27 with TRBJ2-7; tentative D call: TRBD2 (6 bases). Looked up from germline, CDR1 is MNHEY and CDR2 is SMNVEV (reference sequence). CDR3 length equals 17 residues. V was shortened by 8 bases and J by 3 bases, with 26 bases between the two germline ends.